This T cell receptor (beta chain) comes out of a study of blood T cell repertoires in COVID-19. The age range of participants was 18 to 89 years, with residence in about 25 US areas. Categorization into cohorts depended on clinical history that participants reported. Two negative PCRs, clearance, or symptom resolution were required of recovered Cohort 3 donors. V lost 8 bases and J lost 4, with 9 bases in between. The germline V gene encodes CDR1 MNHEY and CDR2 SVGAGI. The CDR3 is 11 amino acids. Per the original data handling: The authors estimated nucleated cell counts from reference gene primer amplification. Repertoires were generated with immunoSEQ multiplex PCR, while TCRdb's copy carries only in-frame clones and drops some. Clone size and V and J calls were adopted from that table, with D and trimming inferred from the DNA. The data contain roughly 160,000 clones, more than 85% of them singletons.

Material: PBMCs or T cells enriched from blood (not recorded which). This clonotype was obtained from a woman between 45 and 65 years old who had recovered from COVID-19. The chain recombines TRBV6-5 with TRBJ2-7; TRBD2 is a possible D gene (5 bases). CDR3 protein: CASGRGYEQYF. CDR3 bases: TGTGCCAGCGGGAGAGGGTACGAGCAGTACTTC.